Presented here are 15 T cell receptor beta chains from one specimen sequenced in a study of T cells after posttransplantation cyclophosphamide. Treatment was busulfan-fludarabine conditioning, a marrow graft, and cyclophosphamide on days +3 and +4. The table came from immunoSEQ multiplex PCR; TCRdb's copy has only in-frame clones and leaves some out. The data list just over 5,500 clones, none observed once; about 25% falls to the top ten. Sequenced material: PBMCs, taken after allogeneic stem cell transplant with posttransplant cyclophosphamide. The receptors shown here come from a male patient aged 60 to 75 who received an allogeneic stem cell transplant from a related donor, was CMV-positive, and had no GVHD. A share of the T cells may be of graft donor origin.

This clone was detected only a few times. The rearrangement uses TRBV6-5 and TRBJ1-2; D might be TRBD1 (5 bases). The CDR3 length is 14 residues. From germline, CDR1 is MNHEY and CDR2 SVGAGI. V shed 0 bases and J shed 4 bases, with 9 bases lying between them. The chain's CDR3 is CASSYSSGTYGYTF. CDR3 coding DNA: TGTGCCAGCAGTTACTCGAGCGGGACCTATGGCTACACCTTC.

This clone was detected only a few times. This chain links TRBV6-1 with TRBJ2-7, with 7 bases fitting TRBD1. The CDR3 runs to 16 residues. Germline trimming cut 3 bases from V and 3 bases from J; bases unmatched to any gene: 11. Looked up from germline, CDR1 is MNHNS and CDR2 is SASEGT. DNA of the CDR3: TGTGCCAGCAGTGAGTTATCTAGGGGACAGTTCTACGAGCAGTACTTC. Protein product: CASSELSRGQFYEQYF.

This clone was observed a few times. V usage is TRBV4-1 and J usage is TRBJ2-3; TRBD1 might be the D (5 bases). Germline V CDR1 and CDR2: MGHRA, YSYEKL. CDR3 length: 15 residues. Trimming removed 5 bases from V and 1 base from J, with 13 bases in between. The CDR3 spells CASSFRVGGTDTQYF. Written as DNA, the CDR3 is TGCGCCAGCAGCTTCAGGGTAGGAGGCACAGATACGCAGTATTTT.

This clone was counted many times. V gene TRBV29-1 combines with J gene TRBJ1-3; D gene uncertain. V lost 4 bases to trimming and J lost 3 bases, with 7 bases between them. The CDR3 spans 12 residues. CDR1 is SQVTM, CDR2 ANQGSEA, per germline. The CDR3 DNA sequence: TGCAGCGTTGTAGTATTTGGAAACACCATATATTTT. Protein sequence: CSVVVFGNTIYF. Based on the CDR3 plus reference TRBV29-1 and TRBJ1-3, the full variable domain is SAVISQKPSRDICQRGTSLTIQCQVDSQVTMMFWYRQQPGQSLTLIATANQGSEATYESGFVIDKFPISRPNLTFSTLTVSNMSPEDSSIYLCSVVVFGNTIYFGEGSWLTVV.

This clone appeared a few times. The CDR3 loop is CASGPDSSYEQYF. The CDR3, as DNA: TGTGCCAGCGGCCCCGACAGCTCCTACGAGCAGTACTTC. The chain combines TRBV7-2 with TRBJ2-7; tentative D call: TRBD1 (5 bases). Germline-derived CDR1 and CDR2 are SGHTA and FQGNSA. The V end was cut by 8 bases, the J end by 0 bases, with 11 bases between. The CDR3 has 13 amino acids.

This clone has just a few counts. In the same sample, other DNA sequences code for this CDR3. The chain employs TRBV5-1 and TRBJ1-1, with TRBD1 as a possible D gene (6 bases). Germline V lookup: CDR1 SGHRS, CDR2 YFSETQ. The CDR3 covers 14 residues. V lost 4 bases, J lost 4 bases, and 14 bases lay in between. In nucleotides, the CDR3 is TGCGCCAGCAGCCAACAGGGCGCGGGCACTGAAGCTTTCTTT. Amino acid sequence: CASSQQGAGTEAFF.

This clone is medium-sized (0.01 to 0.1%) by share. This rearrangement joins TRBV28 to TRBJ1-1; weak D call: TRBD1 (6 bases). V lost 5 bases and J lost 5, with 15 bases in between. The CDR3 is 14 residues long. The germline V gene has CDR1 MDHEN and CDR2 SYDVKM. The DNA for the CDR3 is TGTGCCAGCAGTCTACAGGGCCATTGGACTGAAGCTTTCTTT. Its protein product is CASSLQGHWTEAFF.

This clone was seen many times. The chain is built from TRBV19 and TRBJ2-6, with unresolved D. The length of the CDR3 is 14 residues. The germline CDR1 and CDR2 sequences are LNHDA and SQIVND (reference sequence). With 4 bases removed from V and 0 bases from J, the gap between germline ends came to 4 bases. The CDR3 sequence: CASSRLSGANVLTF. CDR3 DNA: TGTGCCAGTAGTAGGCTCTCTGGGGCCAACGTCCTGACTTTC.

This clone was detected ten times or more. This chain links TRBV6-6 with TRBJ2-5; the D gene is possibly TRBD2 (6 bases). The V and J ends lost 2 bases and 3 bases respectively, with 13 bases between them. The germline gives CDR1 MNHNY, CDR2 SVGAGI (reference sequence). This CDR3 contains 15 residues. CDR3 DNA: TGTGCCAGCAGTTACCCTCCCGGGACTGAAGAGACCCAGTACTTC. It specifies CASSYPPGTEETQYF.

This clone was counted a few times. A junction end diverges from the germline sequence, so it may reflect a read error. The V and J genes are TRBV9 and TRBJ2-5; 8 bases are a match to TRBD2. This CDR3 is 15 amino acids long. Germline-derived CDR1 and CDR2 are SGDLS and YYNGEE. The CDR3 here is CASGVLSGGQETQYF. The CDR3 DNA follows: TGTGCCAGCGGCGTACTCAGCGGGGGCCAAGAGACCCAATACTTC.

This clone was detected ten times or more. The chain joins TRBV11-3 to TRBJ2-7; no definite D call. The CDR3 covers 14 residues. Trimming left V 0 bases short and J 7 bases short, with 13 bases between. Germline V lookup: CDR1 SGHNT, CDR2 YENEEA. The chain's CDR3 is CASSLDYGGREQYF. The CDR3 DNA is TGTGCCAGCAGCTTAGATTACGGCGGTCGGGAGCAGTACTTC.

This clone was counted ten times or more. The gene calls are TRBV5-1 and TRBJ1-1; 11 nucleotides agree with TRBD1. The ends lost 2 bases at V and 4 bases at J; junction bases unmatched: 1. From germline, CDR1 is SGHRS and CDR2 YFSETQ. There are 14 residues in the CDR3. The CDR3: CASSFGQGATEAFF. In DNA, the CDR3 is TGCGCCAGCAGCTTCGGACAGGGGGCCACTGAAGCTTTCTTT.

In this sample, this clone turned up a few times. The chain combines TRBV30 with TRBJ2-6; 8 bases align to TRBD1. The V gene end was trimmed by 7 bases and the J gene end by 0 bases; junction bases not matched to a gene: 11. CDR3 length: 17 amino acids. Germline V CDR1 and CDR2: GTSNPN, SVGIG (reference sequence). CDR3 in amino acids: CAFLFGQGLSGANVLTF. The CDR3 DNA is TGTGCCTTCTTATTCGGACAGGGACTCTCTGGGGCCAACGTCCTGACTTTC.

This chain links TRBV10-3 with TRBJ2-5, with 7 positions matching TRBD2. CDR3 length: 13 amino acids. Germline trimming cut 2 bases from V and 11 bases from J; bases unmatched to any gene: 8. Germline-derived CDR1 and CDR2 are ENHRY and SYGVKD. CDR3 nucleotide sequence: TGTGCCATCAGTGAGGGGAGGGAAAAGGAGCAGTACTTC. Translating gives CAISEGREKEQYF.

This clone has ten or more counts. The rearrangement links TRBV11-2 to TRBJ2-5; TRBD1 might be the D (6 bases). Trimming took off 7 bases at V and 5 bases at J, with 17 bases between the two ends. The CDR3 totals 14 residues. The germline V gene encodes CDR1 SGHAT and CDR2 FQNNGV. This CDR3 reads CASKSRGPGETQYF. The CDR3 DNA is TGTGCCAGCAAGAGCAGGGGTCCTGGGGAGACCCAGTACTTC.